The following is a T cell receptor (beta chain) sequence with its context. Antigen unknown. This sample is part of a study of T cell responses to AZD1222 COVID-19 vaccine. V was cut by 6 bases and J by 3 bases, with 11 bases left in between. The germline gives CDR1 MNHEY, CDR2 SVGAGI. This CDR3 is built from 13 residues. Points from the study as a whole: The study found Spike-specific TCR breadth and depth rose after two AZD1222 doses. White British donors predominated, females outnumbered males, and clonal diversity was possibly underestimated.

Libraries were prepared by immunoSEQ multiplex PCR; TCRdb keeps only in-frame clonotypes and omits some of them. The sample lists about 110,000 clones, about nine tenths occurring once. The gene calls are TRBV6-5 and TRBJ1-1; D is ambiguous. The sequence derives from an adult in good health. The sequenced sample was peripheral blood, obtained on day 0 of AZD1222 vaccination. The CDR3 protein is CASRSYEDTEAFF. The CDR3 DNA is TGTGCCAGCAGATCCTACGAGGACACTGAAGCTTTCTTT.